This T cell receptor (beta chain) is from a study of blood T cell repertoires in COVID-19. Deletions cut 0 bases from V and 7 bases from J, with 15 bases between. From germline, CDR1 is SGHNT and CDR2 YYREEE (reference sequence). This CDR3 comprises 15 residues. Sequencing was performed with immunoSEQ multiplex PCR; in TCRdb, only in-frame clones are kept and a portion is missing. The table lists about 320,000 clones, about 88% of them singletons, with about 2.4% in the top ten. This clonotype was obtained from a man in his fifties or sixties who had recovered from COVID-19. The sequenced material came from PBMCs or T cells enriched from blood (not recorded which). The genes are TRBV5-4 and TRBJ2-3; no definite D call. Written as DNA, the CDR3 is TGTGCCAGCAGCTTGGACCTAGACTCAACCAATACGCAGTATTTT. Amino acids: CASSLDLDSTNTQYF.